Below, 2 T cell receptor beta chains from the same sample are listed, as sequenced in a study of T cell repertoires in cytomegalovirus infection. MiXCR, applied by TCRdb to the reads, yields one record per CDR3 protein. The sample comprises about 260,000 distinct CDR3 sequences, roughly 13% of which are singletons, and roughly 9.7% rests with the top ten. The specimen was PBMCs. Receptors were obtained from a human donor in good health (CMV status not recorded). Some clones in this sample may be carry-over from other donors' samples.

This clonotype has only a few counts. The rearrangement uses TRBV7-9 and TRBJ1-2; the D gene is possibly TRBD1 (5 bases). V was clipped by 3 bases and J by 8 bases, with 10 bases between them. Germline CDR1 reads SEHNR; CDR2 reads FQNEAQ (reference sequence). The CDR3 runs to 12 residues. The CDR3 sequence is CASSLGPMGYTF. The CDR3, as DNA: TGTGCCAGCAGCTTGGGGCCCATGGGCTACACCTTC. Variable domain in full (rest from reference TRBV7-9 and TRBJ1-2): DTGVSQNPRHKITKRGQNVTFRCDPISEHNRLYWYRQTLGQGPEFLTYFQNEAQLEKSRLLSDRFSAERPKGSFSTLEIQRTEQGDSAMYLCASSLGPMGYTFGSGTRLTVV.

This rearrangement joins TRBV2 to TRBJ1-4, with unresolved D. Trimming removed 1 base from V and 2 bases from J, with 8 bases in between. This CDR3 is 15 amino acids long. Germline CDR1 reads SNHLY; CDR2 reads FYNNEI. Here the CDR3 reads CASSEDRTTNEKLFF. The CDR3 nucleotides read TGTGCCAGCAGTGAAGACAGAACGACTAATGAAAAACTGTTTTTT.